What follows is one T cell receptor beta chain and its context. Germline lookup yields CDR1 SGHAT and CDR2 FQNNGV. The CDR3 is 14 residues long. Trimming took off 3 bases at V and 8 bases at J, with 11 bases between the two ends. Original processing notes: Quantification of nucleated cells was approximated via reference gene primer amplification. The repertoire was sequenced with immunoSEQ multiplex PCR; TCRdb's copy has only in-frame clones and lacks some. The V and J calls and the clone size are those of that table, but D and trimming were determined from the DNA. The top ten clones hold 8.6% of a sample with around 190,000 clones, about 75% of them seen once. This sample is drawn from a study of blood T cell repertoires in COVID-19. About the research overall: Samples taken during acute and convalescent COVID-19 were collected in the United States, Italy and Spain. The cDNA or gDNA used as material had been derived from T cells, B-cell-depleted T cells, or PBMCs.

The TCR was taken from a woman aged 45-65 years with active or convalescent COVID-19. The chain has TRBV11-2 and TRBJ1-6, with D unclear. The sample comprised peripheral blood. The CDR3 is CASSFWTPDSPLHF. The CDR3 DNA reads TGTGCCAGCAGCTTTTGGACTCCGGATTCACCCCTCCACTTT. Full variable domain (rest looked up from reference TRBV11-2 and TRBJ1-6): EAGVAQSPRYKIIEKRQSVAFWCNPISGHATLYWYQQILGQGPKLLIQFQNNGVVDDSQLPKDRFSAERLKGVDSTLKIQPAKLEDSAVYLCASSFWTPDSPLHFGNGTRLTVT.